These 3 T cell receptor beta chains were all obtained from the same sample, sequenced in a study of cytomegalovirus exposure and HLA in healthy donors. The protocol was immunoSEQ multiplex PCR, while the TCRdb copy is restricted to in-frame clones and leaves out a portion. The top ten clones hold 0.69% of a sample with about 150,000 clones, roughly 92% of them seen once. The sample was PBMCs. These receptors originate from a young man in good health and CMV-seronegative.

The chain is built from TRBV27 and TRBJ2-1, with TRBD2 identical over 10 bases. CDR3 length: 17 residues. CDR1 MNHEY and CDR2 SMNVEV come from the germline V gene (reference sequence). V lost 5 bases and J lost 3; bases outside the gene matches: 10. The CDR3 reads CASSPQGLAEIYNEQFF. DNA for the CDR3: TGTGCCAGCAGTCCGCAAGGACTAGCGGAAATCTACAATGAGCAGTTCTTC.

The chain links TRBV11-3 to TRBJ2-7; D is perhaps TRBD2 (6 bases). The germline gives CDR1 SGHNT, CDR2 YENEEA. There are 14 residues in the CDR3. Deletions cut 0 bases from V and 7 bases from J, with 13 bases between. CDR3 nucleotides: TGTGCCAGCAGCTTAGAGCCCGACGCGGGAGAGCAGTACGTC. This codes for CASSLEPDAGEQYV.

This chain uses TRBV7-6 with TRBJ2-1, with a weak D call TRBD1 (7 bases). V was pared by 5 bases and J by 0 bases, with 14 bases between. The CDR3 runs 16 residues. Looked up from germline, CDR1 is SGHVS and CDR2 is FNYEAQ. The CDR3 is CASSVGQDYSYNEQFF. CDR3 in DNA: TGTGCCAGCAGCGTCGGACAGGACTACTCCTACAATGAGCAGTTCTTC.